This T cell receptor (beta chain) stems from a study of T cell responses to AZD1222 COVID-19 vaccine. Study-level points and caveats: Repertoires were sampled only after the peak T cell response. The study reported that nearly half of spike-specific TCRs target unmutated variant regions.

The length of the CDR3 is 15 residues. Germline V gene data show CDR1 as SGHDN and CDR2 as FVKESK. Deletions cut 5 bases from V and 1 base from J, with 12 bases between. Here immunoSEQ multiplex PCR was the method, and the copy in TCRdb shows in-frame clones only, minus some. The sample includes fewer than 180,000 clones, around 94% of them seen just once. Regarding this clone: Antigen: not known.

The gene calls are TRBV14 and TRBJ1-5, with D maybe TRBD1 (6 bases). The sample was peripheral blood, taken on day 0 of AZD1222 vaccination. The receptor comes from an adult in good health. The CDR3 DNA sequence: TGTGCCAGCAGCAAAAACAGGGACAGCAATCAGCCCCAGCATTTT. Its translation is CASSKNRDSNQPQHF.